A selection of T cell receptor beta chains follows, all from one sample in a study of T cells expressing NK-cell markers. TCRdb derives one entry per CDR3 protein from the 5' RACE reads, leaving out DNA. The sample includes about 540,000 distinct CDR3 sequences. Sequencing input: blood T cells: a sorted CD56 or NKG2C T cell subset, CD4+ or CD8+ T cells, or bulk PBMC T cells (not recorded which). These receptors were obtained from a man aged 18 to 30 in good health. CDR3s include the opening cysteine and the closing phenylalanine or tryptophan. Fields, in order: V gene, J gene, CDR3 protein.

>TRBV10-2|TRBJ2-2
CASSEPRTGSTGELFF
>TRBV25-1|TRBJ1-2
CASSAVTGGPPFDGYTF
>TRBV11-3|TRBJ2-3
CASSLSSGGATTDTQYF
>TRBV25-1|TRBJ2-7
CASSIGVQPYEQYF
>TRBV6-2/TRBV6-3|TRBJ1-5
CASSYGRIQPQHF
>TRBV7-9|TRBJ2-1
CASSPRTGGNEQFF
>TRBV6-5|TRBJ2-5
CASSLRTPQETQYF
>TRBV20-1|TRBJ2-5
CSARAQGVFAETQYF
>TRBV11-2|TRBJ2-3
CASSRRLELPSNTQYF
>TRBV5-1|TRBJ2-3
CASSLEPGLAVRDTQYF
>TRBV7-8|TRBJ1-1
CATQPGQANTEAFF
>TRBV12-3/TRBV12-4|TRBJ1-3
CASSGQVRLGNTIYF
>TRBV7-9|TRBJ2-1
CASSPGDVEVGQFF
>TRBV4-2|TRBJ2-7
CASSQGEGVDEQYF
>TRBV20-1|TRBJ2-1
CSAHRTSANEQFF
>TRBV11-1|TRBJ2-7
CASSNPGQGGIEQYF
>TRBV5-1|TRBJ1-2
CASSLESGGEGARYGYTF
>TRBV11-2|TRBJ2-4
CASSWTGRANIQYF
>TRBV14|TRBJ2-2
CASSRPEGRHTGELFF
>TRBV7-9|TRBJ2-2
CASSFSSGVLTGELFF
>TRBV27|TRBJ1-5
CASSLDPAANQPQHF
>TRBV7-8|TRBJ2-5
CASSLRQTLAGQETQYF
>TRBV7-2|TRBJ2-2
CASSQGAPGELFF
>TRBV7-2|TRBJ2-5
CASSYGFSETQYF
>TRBV10-2|TRBJ2-5
CASRPGTSGSRFETQYF
>TRBV6-1|TRBJ1-5
CASSSNSRFGQPQHF
>TRBV9|TRBJ2-2
CASSEIVGPTGELFF
>TRBV4-2|TRBJ2-3
CASSQAQREGTDTQYF
>TRBV12-3/TRBV12-4|TRBJ2-3
CASSLLQDTQYF
>TRBV15|TRBJ2-3
CATSNPPDGHTQYF
>TRBV5-1|TRBJ2-3
CASSNWDRTTDTQYF
>TRBV12-5|TRBJ2-1
CASAQGLNYNEQFF
>TRBV12-3/TRBV12-4|TRBJ1-5
CASRGNQPQHF
>TRBV7-9|TRBJ1-2
CASSLAGIPTNYGYTF
>TRBV7-8|TRBJ2-7
CASSLMDSNEQYF